This T cell receptor (beta chain) originates from a study of T cell repertoires in cytomegalovirus infection. Study information: Recently identified HLA-C-restricted CMV epitopes and well-studied HLA-B-restricted CMV epitopes were used by the study. From public TCR beta signatures came an indication of both CMV infection and matching HLA type.

Germline lookup yields CDR1 SQVTM and CDR2 ANQGSEA. V lost 7 bases and J lost 6, with 9 bases in between. The CDR3 covers 11 residues. Notes on this clonotype: Its specificity is not known.

Study-level points and caveats: Dominant in the ex vivo response were TCR beta clonotypes restricted by HLA-C and specific for CMV. Of the TCR beta families, the public ones yielded a cumulative frequency that identified carriers of CMV plus the relevant HLA.

TCRdb called the reads again in MiXCR, with one record for every CDR3 protein. The sample comprises about 570,000 distinct CDR3 sequences, just under 40% of which are singletons, and about 48% rests with the top ten. Sequenced here: cultured PBMCs, sampled from culture after CMV antigen stimulation. This TCR came from a human donor in good health (CMV status not recorded). Some clones in this sample may be carry-over from other donors' samples. The chain recombines TRBV29-1 with TRBJ2-2; a weak D match, TRBD2 (7 bases). DNA of the CDR3: TGCAGCGCGGGGGGCCCCGGGGAGCTGTTTTTT. Protein product: CSAGGPGELFF.